This T cell receptor beta chain was identified in a study of blood T cell repertoires in COVID-19. Study context: Material from acute and convalescent COVID-19 was sourced from the United States, Italy and Spain. PBMCs, B-cell-depleted T cells, or T cells provided the cDNA or gDNA that made up the material.

This table comes from immunoSEQ multiplex PCR, and its TCRdb copy is limited to in-frame clones, with some not included. The table includes about 40,000 clones, 80% to 90% detected once. The CDR3 contains 14 residues. Trimming shortened V by 7 bases and J by 4 bases, and 16 bases separated the two germline ends. Germline CDR1 reads SGHVS; CDR2 reads FQNEAQ. The specimen was peripheral blood. This receptor was identified in a man in his forties or fifties with active COVID-19. V is TRBV7-8 and J is TRBJ2-5; D might be TRBD2 (6 bases). The chain's CDR3 is CASIPGGARETQYF. The CDR3 nucleotides are TGTGCCAGCATCCCCGGAGGGGCGCGAGAGACCCAGTACTTC. The whole variable domain, filled in from reference TRBV7-8 and TRBJ2-5, reads GAGVSQSPRYKVAKRGQDVALRCDPISGHVSLFWYQQALGQGPEFLTYFQNEAQLDKSGLPSDRFFAERPEGSVSTLKIQRTQQEDSAVYLCASIPGGARETQYFGPGTRLLVL.